The 6 T cell receptor beta chains below all came from one sample that was sequenced in a study of blood T cells in healthy people across ages. The use of a sample-barcoded 5' primer and a J-beta primer mix characterized a second PCR of about 7 to 12 cycles. TCRdb recomputed calls from the 5' RACE reads with MiXCR, one row per CDR3 protein. The table has 1.8 million or so distinct CDR3 sequences, 30% to 40% seen once. Specimen: blood. Receptors originate from a human donor in good health.

The gene calls are TRBV11-1 and TRBJ2-5; D might be TRBD2 (6 bases). There are 15 residues in the CDR3. The V gene's germline CDR1 is SGHAT and CDR2 FQDESV (reference sequence). V lost 4 bases and J 7 bases, leaving 19 bases between the germline ends. The CDR3 loop is CASSSRTLPGGTQYF. CDR3 in DNA: TGTGCCAGCAGCTCTCGGACCCTCCCCGGGGGGACCCAGTACTTC.

This clonotype was detected only a few times. The chain links TRBV7-2 to TRBJ2-3; the match to TRBD2 covers 9 bases. Trimming cost V 8 bases and J 7 bases; bases outside gene matches: 10. CDR3 length equals 14 residues. Germline lookup yields CDR1 SGHTA and CDR2 FQGNSA. CDR3 loop: CASFSGGLMNTQYF. DNA of the CDR3: TGTGCCAGCTTTAGCGGGGGACTTATGAATACGCAGTATTTT. Looking up the rest from reference TRBV7-2 and TRBJ2-3 gives the full variable domain: GAGVSQSPSNKVTEKGKDVELRCDPISGHTALYWYRQSLGQGLEFLIYFQGNSAPDKSGLPSDRFSAERTGGSVSTLTIQRTQQEDSAVYLCASFSGGLMNTQYFGPGTRLTVL.

The chain uses TRBV2 and TRBJ1-2; possibly TRBD1 for D (5 bases). Trimming removed 6 bases from V and 2 bases from J, with 16 bases in between. Germline V lookup: CDR1 SNHLY, CDR2 FYNNEI. The CDR3 has 15 amino acids. This chain's CDR3 is CASRNLRGLNYGYTF. As DNA, the CDR3 is TGTGCCAGCAGAAACCTTAGGGGACTGAACTATGGCTACACCTTC.

On this clonotype itself: Given a much more abundant clone one base away, this may be a read error. The genes are TRBV29-1 and TRBJ2-5; 8 bases map to TRBD1. The better agreement between TRBJ2-1 and the DNA end casts doubt on the J call. The germline V gene encodes CDR1 SQVTM and CDR2 ANQGSEA. The CDR3 totals 16 residues. The CDR3 reads CSVEDPLRGREETQFF. The CDR3, as DNA: TGCAGCGTTGAAGATCCGCTCAGGGGGCGAGAGGAGACCCAGTTCTTC.

Details on this clonotype: A clone one base away is much larger, so this may be a read error. The V and J genes are TRBV7-8 and TRBJ2-1, with D possibly TRBD1 on 5 matching bases. From germline, CDR1 is SGHVS and CDR2 FQNEAQ. The V end lost 0 bases, the J end lost 10 bases, and 10 bases lay between the germline ends. The CDR3 covers 13 residues. CDR3 bases: TGTGCCAGCAGCTTAGCGCAGGGTTCGGAGCAGTTCTTC. It translates to CASSLAQGSEQFF.

V usage is TRBV7-9 and J usage is TRBJ2-5; the D gene could be TRBD1 or TRBD2 (6 bases each). Deletions cut 8 bases from V and 3 bases from J, with 16 bases between. Germline V gene data show CDR1 as SEHNR and CDR2 as FQNEAQ (reference sequence). This CDR3 comprises 14 residues. CDR3 sequence (DNA): TGTGCCAGCCTACAGGGAGGCCCGAAAGAGACCCAGTACTTC. Its protein is CASLQGGPKETQYF.